This entry is about one T cell receptor beta chain. This table comes from immunoSEQ multiplex PCR, and its TCRdb copy is limited to in-frame clones, with some not included. Of around 90,000 clones in the sample, roughly 84% were seen once. The data originate from a study of control samples from healthy donors and cancer patients. The TCR originated in a woman aged 40-49 years in good health. The sample comprised blood.

The CDR3, as DNA: TGCGCCAGCAGCATACTAGCGCCCTCCCAAGAGACCCAGTACTTC. It translates to CASSILAPSQETQYF. V usage is TRBV5-1 and J usage is TRBJ2-5; 7 bases map to TRBD2. The CDR3 loop spans 15 amino acids. J was trimmed by 1 base and V by 4 bases; bases with no gene match: 7. Germline CDR1 and CDR2: SGHRS and YFSETQ. The full variable domain, rest sourced from reference TRBV5-1 and TRBJ2-5, is KAGVTQTPRYLIKTRGQQVTLSCSPISGHRSVSWYQQTPGQGLQFLFEYFSETQRNKGNFPGRFSGRQFSNSRSEMNVSTLELGDSALYLCASSILAPSQETQYFGPGTRLLVL.